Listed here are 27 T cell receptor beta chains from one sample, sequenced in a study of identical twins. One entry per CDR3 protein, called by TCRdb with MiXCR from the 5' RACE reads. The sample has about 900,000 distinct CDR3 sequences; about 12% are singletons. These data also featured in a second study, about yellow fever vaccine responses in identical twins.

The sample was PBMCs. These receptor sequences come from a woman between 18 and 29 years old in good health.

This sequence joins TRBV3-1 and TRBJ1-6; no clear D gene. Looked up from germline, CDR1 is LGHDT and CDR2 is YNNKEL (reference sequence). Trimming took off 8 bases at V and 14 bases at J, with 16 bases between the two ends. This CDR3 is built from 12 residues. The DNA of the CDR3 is TGTGCCAGCTCCCCGACGCAGAGAACCCTCCACTTT. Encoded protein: CASSPTQRTLHF.

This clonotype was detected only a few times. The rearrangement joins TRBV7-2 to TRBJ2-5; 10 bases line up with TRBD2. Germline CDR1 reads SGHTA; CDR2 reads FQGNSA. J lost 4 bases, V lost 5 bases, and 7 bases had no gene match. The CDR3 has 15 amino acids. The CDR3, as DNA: TGTGCCAGCAGCACCAGCGGGGGGGGGCCAGAGACCCAGTACTTC. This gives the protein CASSTSGGGPETQYF.

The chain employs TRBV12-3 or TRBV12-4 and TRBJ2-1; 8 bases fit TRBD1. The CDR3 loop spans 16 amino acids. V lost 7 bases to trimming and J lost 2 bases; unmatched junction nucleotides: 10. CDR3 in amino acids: CASTLRGQGPYNEQFF. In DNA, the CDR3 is TGTGCCAGCACCCTTCGCGGACAGGGCCCCTACAATGAGCAGTTCTTC.

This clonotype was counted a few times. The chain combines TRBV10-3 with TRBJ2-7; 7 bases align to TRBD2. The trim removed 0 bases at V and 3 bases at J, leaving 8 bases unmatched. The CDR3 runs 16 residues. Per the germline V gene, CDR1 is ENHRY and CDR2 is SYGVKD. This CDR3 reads CAISESGGSGRYEQYF. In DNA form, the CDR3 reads TGTGCCATCAGTGAGTCGGGGGGTAGCGGGCGCTACGAGCAGTACTTC.

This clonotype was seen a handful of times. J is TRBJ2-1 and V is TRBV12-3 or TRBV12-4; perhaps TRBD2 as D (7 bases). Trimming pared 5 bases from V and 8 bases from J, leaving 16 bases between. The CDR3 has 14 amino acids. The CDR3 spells CASSLGGPGYEQFF. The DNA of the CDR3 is TGTGCCAGCAGTCTGGGGGGGCCAGGCTATGAGCAGTTCTTC.

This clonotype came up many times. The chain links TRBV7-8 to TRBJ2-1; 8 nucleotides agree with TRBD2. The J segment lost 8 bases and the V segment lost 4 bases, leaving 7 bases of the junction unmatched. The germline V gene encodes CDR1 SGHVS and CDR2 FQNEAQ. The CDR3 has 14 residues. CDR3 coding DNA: TGTGCCAGCAGCTACTCCCGGCGGGGGGATGAGCAGTTCTTC. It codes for CASSYSRRGDEQFF.

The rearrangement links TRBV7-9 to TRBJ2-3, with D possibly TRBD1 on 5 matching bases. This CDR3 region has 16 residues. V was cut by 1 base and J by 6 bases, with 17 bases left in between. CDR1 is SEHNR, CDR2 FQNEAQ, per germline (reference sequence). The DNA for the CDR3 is TGTGCCAGCAGCTTAGATATGGGGCCCGGTTTGGATACGCAGTATTTT. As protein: CASSLDMGPGLDTQYF. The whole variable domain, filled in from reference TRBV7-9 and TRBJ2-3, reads DTGVSQNPRHKITKRGQNVTFRCDPISEHNRLYWYRQTLGQGPEFLTYFQNEAQLEKSRLLSDRFSAERPKGSFSTLEIQRTEQGDSAMYLCASSLDMGPGLDTQYFGPGTRLTVL.

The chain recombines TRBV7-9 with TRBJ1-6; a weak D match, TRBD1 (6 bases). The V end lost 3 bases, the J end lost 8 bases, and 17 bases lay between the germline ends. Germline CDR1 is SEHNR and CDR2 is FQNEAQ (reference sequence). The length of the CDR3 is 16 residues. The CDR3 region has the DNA TGTGCCAGCAGCTTGGGTCTCGGGCAGGGGTATTCACCCCTCCACTTT. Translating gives CASSLGLGQGYSPLHF.

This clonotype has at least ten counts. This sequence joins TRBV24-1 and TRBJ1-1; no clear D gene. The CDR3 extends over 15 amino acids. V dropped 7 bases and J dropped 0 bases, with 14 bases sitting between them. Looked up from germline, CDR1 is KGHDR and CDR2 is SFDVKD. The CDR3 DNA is TGTGCCACCAGGAGTGCCGGTTCTATGAACACTGAAGCTTTCTTT. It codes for CATRSAGSMNTEAFF.

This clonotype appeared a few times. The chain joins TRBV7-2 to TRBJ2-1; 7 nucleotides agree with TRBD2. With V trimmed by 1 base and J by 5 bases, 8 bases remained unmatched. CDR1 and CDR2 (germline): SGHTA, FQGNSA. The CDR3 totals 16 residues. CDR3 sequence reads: CASSLGWTRDDNEQFF. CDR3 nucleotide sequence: TGTGCCAGCAGCTTAGGATGGACTAGGGACGACAATGAGCAGTTCTTC.

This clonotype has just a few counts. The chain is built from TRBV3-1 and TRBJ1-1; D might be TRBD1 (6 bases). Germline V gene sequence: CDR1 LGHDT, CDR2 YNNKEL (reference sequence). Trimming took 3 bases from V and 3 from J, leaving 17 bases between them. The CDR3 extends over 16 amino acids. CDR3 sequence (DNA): TGTGCCAGCAGCCAGGCAAAGGGGGTGAAGGACACTGAAGCTTTCTTT. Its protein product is CASSQAKGVKDTEAFF.

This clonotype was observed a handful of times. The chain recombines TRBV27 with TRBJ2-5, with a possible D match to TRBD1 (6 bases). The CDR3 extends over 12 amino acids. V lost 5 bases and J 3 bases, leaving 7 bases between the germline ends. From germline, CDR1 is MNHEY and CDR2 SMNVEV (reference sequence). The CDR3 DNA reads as TGTGCCAGCAGTCGACAGGAAGAGACCCAGTACTTC. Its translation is CASSRQEETQYF.

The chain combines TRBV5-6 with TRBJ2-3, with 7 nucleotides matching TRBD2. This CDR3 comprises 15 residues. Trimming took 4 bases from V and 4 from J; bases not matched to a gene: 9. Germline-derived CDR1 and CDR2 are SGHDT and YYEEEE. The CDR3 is CASSILLARADTQYF. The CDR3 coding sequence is TGTGCCAGCAGCATACTACTAGCGAGGGCAGATACGCAGTATTTT.

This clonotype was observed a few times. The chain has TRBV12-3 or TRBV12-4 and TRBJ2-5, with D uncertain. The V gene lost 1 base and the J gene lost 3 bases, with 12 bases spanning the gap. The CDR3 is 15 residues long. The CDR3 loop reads CASSLVGLGEETQYF. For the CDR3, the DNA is TGTGCCAGCAGTTTAGTGGGCTTGGGTGAAGAGACCCAGTACTTC.

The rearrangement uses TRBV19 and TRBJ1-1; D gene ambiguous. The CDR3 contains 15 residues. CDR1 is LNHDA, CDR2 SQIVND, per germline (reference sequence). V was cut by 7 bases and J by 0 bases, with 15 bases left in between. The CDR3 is CASNSRPRMNTEAFF. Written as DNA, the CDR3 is TGTGCCAGTAATAGTCGTCCGCGCATGAACACTGAAGCTTTCTTT.

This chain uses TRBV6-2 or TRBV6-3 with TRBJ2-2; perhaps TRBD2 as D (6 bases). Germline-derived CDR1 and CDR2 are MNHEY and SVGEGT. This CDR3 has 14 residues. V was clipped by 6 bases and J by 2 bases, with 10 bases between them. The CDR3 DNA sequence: TGTGCCAGCAGATGGGAGGCAAACACCGGGGAGCTGTTTTTT. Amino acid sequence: CASRWEANTGELFF.

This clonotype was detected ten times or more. CDR3 region: CASSLRGVNEQFF. The CDR3 DNA follows: TGTGCCAGCAGCTTACGAGGGGTCAATGAGCAGTTCTTC. J is TRBJ2-1 and V is TRBV7-3; D possibly uses TRBD1 or TRBD2 (5 bases each). Germline V gene data show CDR1 as SGHTA and CDR2 as FQGTGA. Trimming took off 2 bases at V and 6 bases at J, with 8 bases between the two ends. This CDR3 spans 13 amino acids.

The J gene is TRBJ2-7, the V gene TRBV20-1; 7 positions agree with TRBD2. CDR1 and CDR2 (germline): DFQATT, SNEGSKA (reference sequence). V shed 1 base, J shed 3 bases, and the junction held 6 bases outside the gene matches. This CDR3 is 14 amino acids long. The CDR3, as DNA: TGCAGTGCTAGAGGCGGGAGCACACTCTACGAGCAGTACTTC. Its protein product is CSARGGSTLYEQYF.

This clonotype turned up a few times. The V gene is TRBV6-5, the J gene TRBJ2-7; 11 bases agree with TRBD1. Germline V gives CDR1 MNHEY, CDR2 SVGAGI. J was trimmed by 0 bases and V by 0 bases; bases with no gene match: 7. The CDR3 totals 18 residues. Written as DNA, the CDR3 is TGTGCCAGCAGTTACTCCGGGACAGGGGGTCCTAGCTCCTACGAGCAGTACGTC. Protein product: CASSYSGTGGPSSYEQYV.

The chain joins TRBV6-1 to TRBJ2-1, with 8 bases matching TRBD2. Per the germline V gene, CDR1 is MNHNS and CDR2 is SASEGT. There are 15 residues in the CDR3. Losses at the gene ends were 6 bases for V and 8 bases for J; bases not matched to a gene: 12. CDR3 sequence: CASRRYGGGLDEQFF. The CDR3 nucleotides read TGTGCCAGCAGAAGGTACGGGGGGGGGCTCGATGAGCAGTTCTTC.

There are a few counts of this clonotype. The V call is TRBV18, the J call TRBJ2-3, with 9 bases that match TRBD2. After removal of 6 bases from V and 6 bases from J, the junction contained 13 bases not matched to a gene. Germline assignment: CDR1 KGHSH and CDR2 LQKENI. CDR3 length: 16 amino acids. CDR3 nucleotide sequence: TGTGCCAGCTCGCCATACCAGAGGGGACTAGCCGATACGCAGTATTTT. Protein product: CASSPYQRGLADTQYF.

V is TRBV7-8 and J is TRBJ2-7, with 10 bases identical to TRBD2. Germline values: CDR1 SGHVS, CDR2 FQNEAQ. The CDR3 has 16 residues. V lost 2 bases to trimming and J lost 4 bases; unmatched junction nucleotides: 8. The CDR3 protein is CASSLQSGRETYEQYF. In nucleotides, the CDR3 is TGTGCCAGCAGCTTACAAAGCGGGAGGGAGACATACGAGCAGTACTTC.

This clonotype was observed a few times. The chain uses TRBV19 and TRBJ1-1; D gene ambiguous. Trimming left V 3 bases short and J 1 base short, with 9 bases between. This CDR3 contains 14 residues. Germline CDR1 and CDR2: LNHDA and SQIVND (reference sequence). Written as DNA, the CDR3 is TGTGCCAGTAGTATCCCGCACTCGAACACTGAAGCTTTCTTT. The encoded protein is CASSIPHSNTEAFF.

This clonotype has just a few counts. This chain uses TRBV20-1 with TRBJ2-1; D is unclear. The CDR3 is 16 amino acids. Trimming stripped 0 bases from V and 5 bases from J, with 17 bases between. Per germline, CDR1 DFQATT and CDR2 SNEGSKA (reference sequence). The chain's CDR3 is CSARDKLRAFHNEQFF. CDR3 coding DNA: TGCAGTGCTAGAGATAAATTAAGGGCATTCCACAATGAGCAGTTCTTC.

DNA for the CDR3: TGTGCCAGCAGTTTTGCGGCAGGGGGGGAGACCCAGTACTTC. Translating gives CASSFAAGGETQYF. The rearrangement links TRBV12-3 or TRBV12-4 to TRBJ2-5, with TRBD1 as a possible D gene (7 bases). Trimming removed 3 bases at V and 5 bases at J, with 13 bases between. This CDR3 has 14 residues.

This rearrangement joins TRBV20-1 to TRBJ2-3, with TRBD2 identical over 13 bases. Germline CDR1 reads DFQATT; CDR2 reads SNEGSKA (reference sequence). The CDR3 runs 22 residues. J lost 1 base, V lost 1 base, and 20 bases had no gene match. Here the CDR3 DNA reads TGCAGTGCTAGAGGGGGACAGCTTAAACCGGGACTAGCGGGAAAACGCACAGATACGCAGTATTTT. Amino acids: CSARGGQLKPGLAGKRTDTQYF.

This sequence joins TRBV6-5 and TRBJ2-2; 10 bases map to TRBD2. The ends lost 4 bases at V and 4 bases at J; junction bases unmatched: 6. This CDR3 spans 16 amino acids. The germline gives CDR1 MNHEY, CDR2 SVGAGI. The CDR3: CASSFWGLAITGELFF. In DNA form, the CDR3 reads TGTGCCAGCAGTTTTTGGGGACTAGCGATCACCGGGGAGCTGTTTTTT.